This T cell receptor (beta chain) was sequenced in a study of cytomegalovirus exposure and HLA in healthy donors. Turning to the study itself: Genetic ancestry analysis placed about 84% of the 398 donors that were genotyped in the Caucasian-associated cluster.

PCR used 60 Vbeta primers and 13 Jbeta primers. Assay: immunoSEQ multiplex PCR; the TCRdb copy retains only in-frame clones and omits some. The sample has some 70,000 clones, and its top ten clones hold 2.5% to 3%. The V gene lost 1 base and the J gene lost 4 bases, with 7 bases spanning the gap. The CDR3 consists of 13 residues. Germline-derived CDR1 and CDR2 are SGHAT and FQNNGV. The specimen sequenced was PBMCs. The TCR was taken from a man between 35 and 55 years old in good health and CMV-seronegative. V gene TRBV11-2 combines with J gene TRBJ1-1; no reliable D call. The CDR3: CASSLAVFTEAFF. CDR3 DNA sequence: TGTGCCAGCAGCTTAGCAGTGTTCACTGAAGCTTTCTTT.